This T cell receptor beta chain was obtained from a study of T cell changes during pregnancy in multiple sclerosis. TCRdb's table, derived via immunoSEQ multiplex PCR, lists solely in-frame clones and lacks some. The sample has some 31,000 clones, around nine tenths seen once. The receptor was derived from a female donor in good health, enrolled as a control in a pregnancy study. The sequencing used CD4+ T cells from peripheral blood mononuclear cells, collected in the second trimester of pregnancy.

CDR3 nucleotides: TGTGCCAGCAGCGCACTAGCGGGGAGGGAGACCCAGTACTTC. This gives the protein CASSALAGRETQYF. This chain uses TRBV9 with TRBJ2-5, with TRBD2 identical over 10 bases. V lost 3 bases, J lost 5 bases, and 4 bases stayed unmatched. CDR1 is SGDLS and CDR2 is YYNGEE in the germline V gene. The CDR3 runs 14 residues.